A selection of T cell receptor beta chains follows, all from one sample in a study of T cell responses to AZD1222 COVID-19 vaccine. Sequencing was performed with immunoSEQ multiplex PCR; in TCRdb, only in-frame clones are kept and a portion is missing. The sample contains about 73,000 clones, roughly 88% of which appear only once. The material sequenced was peripheral blood, taken 28 days after the second AZD1222 dose. The receptors shown here come from an adult who received the AZD1222 COVID-19 vaccine. Each CDR3 is given with its conserved first and last residue. Each record gives: J gene, clone size, V gene, D gene, CDR3 length, CDR3 protein, CDR3 DNA. D genes are given only for firm matches. Size tells how often a clone was seen (once, few, many) or the class of an expanded clone, and some rows leave it out.

j_gene: TRBJ2-1
abundance: .
v_gene: TRBV21-1
d_gene: .
len: 16
CDR3aa: CASSPFPRDPYNEQFF
CDR3nt: TGTGCCAGCAGCCCATTCCCCCGGGATCCCTACAATGAGCAGTTCTTC

j_gene: TRBJ1-3
abundance: once
v_gene: TRBV6-5
d_gene: .
len: 15
CDR3aa: CASSPDVGAGNTIYF
CDR3nt: TGTGCCAGCAGTCCAGATGTAGGGGCTGGAAACACCATATATTTT

j_gene: TRBJ2-1
abundance: .
v_gene: TRBV4-3
d_gene: TRBD1
len: 15
CDR3aa: CASSQRTGTYNEQFF
CDR3nt: TGCGCCAGCAGCCAGCGGACAGGGACTTACAATGAGCAGTTCTTC

j_gene: TRBJ1-1
abundance: .
v_gene: TRBV5-4
d_gene: .
len: 11
CDR3aa: CASSLLMEAFF
CDR3nt: TGTGCCAGCAGCTTGTTGATGGAAGCTTTCTTT

j_gene: TRBJ2-1
abundance: .
v_gene: TRBV29-1
d_gene: .
len: 12
CDR3aa: CSVGPIRNEQFF
CDR3nt: TGCAGCGTTGGCCCGATTCGCAATGAGCAGTTCTTC

j_gene: TRBJ1-5
abundance: .
v_gene: TRBV7-3
d_gene: .
len: 15
CDR3aa: CASSLSGDSNQPQHF
CDR3nt: TGTGCCAGCAGCTTATCTGGTGACAGCAATCAGCCCCAGCATTTT

j_gene: TRBJ1-4
abundance: once
v_gene: TRBV11-2
d_gene: .
len: 16
CDR3aa: CASSLTRGSVGEKLFF
CDR3nt: TGTGCCAGCAGCCTTACAAGGGGCTCAGTGGGGGAAAAACTGTTTTTT

j_gene: TRBJ2-3
abundance: .
v_gene: TRBV7-2
d_gene: .
len: 19
CDR3aa: CASSSPIEHQGRETDTQYF
CDR3nt: TGTGCCAGCAGCTCCCCAATTGAACACCAGGGTAGAGAAACAGATACGCAGTATTTT

j_gene: TRBJ2-4
abundance: .
v_gene: TRBV13
d_gene: TRBD1
len: 14
CDR3aa: CASSSAGTANIQYF
CDR3nt: TGTGCCAGCAGCTCGGCCGGGACAGCAAACATTCAGTACTTC

j_gene: TRBJ2-7
abundance: once
v_gene: TRBV6-2/TRBV6-3
d_gene: .
len: 14
CDR3aa: CASSYGTTGYEQYF
CDR3nt: TGTGCCAGCAGTTACGGGACGACAGGCTACGAGCAGTACTTC